The rows below give T cell receptor beta chains drawn from one sample of a study of blood T cells in healthy people across ages. From the 5' RACE reads, TCRdb called clonotypes with MiXCR, one entry per CDR3 protein. The sample holds roughly 680,000 distinct CDR3 sequences, approximately 49% seen once. Input material: blood. The receptors stem from a woman in her fifties or sixties in good health. The conserved cysteine and the conserved F or W are not part of the CDR3 here.

len,j_gene,v_gene,CDR3aa
13,TRBJ2-5,TRBV5-1,ASSLGLQGAREQY
12,TRBJ2-7,TRBV28,ASSSYRGPYEQY
13,TRBJ2-3,TRBV29-1,SVAGTGKNTDTQY
12,TRBJ2-3,TRBV5-5,ASNVAGITDTQY
14,TRBJ2-2,TRBV7-3,ASSPRSSVATGELF
11,TRBJ2-3,TRBV18,ASSLGQGYDEY
12,TRBJ2-5,TRBV28,ASSFRRYQETQY
14,TRBJ2-7,TRBV7-2,ASSPLTWRETYEQY
11,TRBJ2-3,TRBV6-2/TRBV6-3,ASSSGRADTQY
16,TRBJ2-1,TRBV10-3,AISESLGGIELRNEQF
14,TRBJ2-7,TRBV6-5,ASSYSPGRKVHEQY
14,TRBJ1-1,TRBV27,ASSLRRGTGNTEAF
12,TRBJ1-1,TRBV7-3,ASSPGQGTDEAF
14,TRBJ1-6,TRBV20-1,SAKGSWTEYNSPLH
14,TRBJ1-2,TRBV4-2,ANSPTGEEVSRGYT
12,TRBJ2-7,TRBV28,ATDGGRVSYEQY
14,TRBJ1-2,TRBV25-1,ASSEFGTPKDYGYT
11,TRBJ1-4,TRBV7-2,ASSKWANEKLF
13,TRBJ2-1,TRBV5-5,ASSPWIGQHNEQF
13,TRBJ2-1,TRBV7-2,ASSLYGGRGDEQF
13,TRBJ1-4,TRBV7-2,ASSWGLQTSEKLF
13,TRBJ2-3,TRBV28,ASSPQGALAHTQY
10,TRBJ2-3,TRBV7-9,ASSYGLNTQY
15,TRBJ2-4,TRBV7-2,ASSSYHRQGGRNEQY
12,TRBJ1-4,TRBV7-9,ASSSGDRGEKLF
13,TRBJ2-7,TRBV7-2,ASSSGPGPSYEQY
14,.,TRBV5-6,ASSPPGPTRAYEQY
14,TRBJ2-7,TRBV7-2,ASSTGTSGMFYEQY
13,TRBJ1-2,TRBV4-1,ASSPAGLSNYGYT
14,.,TRBV6-2/TRBV6-3,ASSYPRDRVFDEQY
13,TRBJ2-1,TRBV20-1,SANILAGRYNEQF
12,TRBJ1-2,TRBV28,ASSSGRLNYGYT
11,TRBJ1-2,TRBV27,ASSVSSVYGYT
17,TRBJ1-5,TRBV14,ASSQDWRVRPSGNQPQH
12,TRBJ2-1,TRBV7-3,ASSGGLSYNEQF
14,TRBJ1-2,TRBV28,ASSRPGTTSPYGYT
15,TRBJ1-4,TRBV7-2,ASSRRQGTATNEKLF
13,TRBJ2-3,TRBV9,ASSLRQGISDTQY
17,TRBJ2-1,TRBV7-2,ASSPSHLRASGRGNEQF
13,TRBJ1-4,TRBV27,ASSLAGHPNEKLF
12,TRBJ1-2,TRBV29-1,SVEENRGAHGYT
12,TRBJ2-5,TRBV5-1,ASSSDRGQETQY
12,TRBJ2-1,TRBV20-1,SAEGQQAYNEQF
12,TRBJ2-3,TRBV4-2,ASRILAGTDTQY
12,TRBJ2-1,TRBV7-2,ASSLVLAANEQF
14,TRBJ2-5,TRBV10-3,AISELLVGIQETQY
18,TRBJ1-1,TRBV4-3,ASSQGVNSRAKEERTEAF
18,.,TRBV10-3,AISGSERRASGRAGYEQY
12,TRBJ2-1,TRBV7-3,ASSPDSGGNEQF
16,TRBJ2-5,TRBV6-2/TRBV6-3,ASSPYLTPGKYQETQY
13,TRBJ2-3,TRBV7-2,ASSRHGGGTDTQY
10,TRBJ2-3,TRBV29-1,SGVGREYTQY
9,TRBJ1-1,TRBV7-2,ASSFAREAF
13,TRBJ2-1,TRBV5-1,ASSLAGGQNNEQF
12,TRBJ1-1,TRBV7-6,ASRTTDQNTEAF